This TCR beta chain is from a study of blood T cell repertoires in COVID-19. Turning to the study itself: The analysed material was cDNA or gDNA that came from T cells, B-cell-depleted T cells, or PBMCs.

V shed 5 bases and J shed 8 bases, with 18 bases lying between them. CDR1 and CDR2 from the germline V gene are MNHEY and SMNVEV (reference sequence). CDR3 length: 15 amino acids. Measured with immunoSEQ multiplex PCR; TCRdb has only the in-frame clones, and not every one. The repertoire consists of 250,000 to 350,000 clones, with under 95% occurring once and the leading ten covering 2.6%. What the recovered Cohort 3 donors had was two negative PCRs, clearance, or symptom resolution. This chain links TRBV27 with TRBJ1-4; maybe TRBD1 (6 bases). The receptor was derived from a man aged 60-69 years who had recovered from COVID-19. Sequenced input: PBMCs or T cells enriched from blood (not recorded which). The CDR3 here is CASSLYWDTREKLFF. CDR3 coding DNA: TGTGCCAGCAGTCTGTACTGGGACACTAGAGAAAAACTGTTTTTT.